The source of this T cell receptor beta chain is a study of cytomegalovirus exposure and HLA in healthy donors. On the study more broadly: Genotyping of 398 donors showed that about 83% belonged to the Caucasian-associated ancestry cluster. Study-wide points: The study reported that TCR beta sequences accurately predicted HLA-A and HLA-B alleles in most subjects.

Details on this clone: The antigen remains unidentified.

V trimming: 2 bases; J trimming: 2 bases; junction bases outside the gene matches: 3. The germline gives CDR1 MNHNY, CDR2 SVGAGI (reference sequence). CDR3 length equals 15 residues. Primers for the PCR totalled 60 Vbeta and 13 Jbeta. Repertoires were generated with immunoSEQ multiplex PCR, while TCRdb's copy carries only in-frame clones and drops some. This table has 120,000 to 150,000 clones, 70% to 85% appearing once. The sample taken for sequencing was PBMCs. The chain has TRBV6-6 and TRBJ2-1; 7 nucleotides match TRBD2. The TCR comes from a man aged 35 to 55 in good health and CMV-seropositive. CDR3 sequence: CASSYGGVTYNEQFF. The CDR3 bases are TGTGCCAGCAGTTACGGGGGGGTTACCTACAATGAGCAGTTCTTC.